This T cell receptor (beta chain) comes out of a study of T cells in Graves' hyperthyroidism and ophthalmopathy. Whole-study results and caveats: Ophthalmopathy was distinguished from stable hyperthyroidism by 13 V-J signatures. It was a median 6.5 months before onset that the model predicted ophthalmopathy. Most expanded thyroid clonotypes above 0.001 recurred in blood.

Diagnoses rested on clinical symptoms, serum thyroxine and TRAb, thyroid ultrasound and orbital computed tomography. Regions amplified from RNA transcripts were the TCR beta CDR3 regions. The TCR CDR3 was amplified in a first-round RT-PCR using the HTBI primer set. Using its own MiXCR run on the multiplex PCR reads, TCRdb lists one record per CDR3 protein. Of about 660,000 distinct CDR3 sequences listed, 45% are singletons. This clonotype has only a few counts. Its target is unknown. This CDR3 is built from 13 residues. V shed 9 bases and J shed 3 bases, with 11 bases lying between them. Per the germline V gene, CDR1 is LNHDA and CDR2 is SQIVND (reference sequence).

Sequenced: peripheral blood or thyroid tissue (not recorded which). The TCR comes from an adult man with Graves' disease, either hyperthyroidism or ophthalmopathy (not recorded which). V gene TRBV19 combines with J gene TRBJ2-2; D possibly corresponds to TRBD1 (5 bases). This CDR3 reads CASLDRHTGELFF. The CDR3 nucleotides are TGTGCCAGCCTTGACAGACACACCGGGGAGCTGTTTTTT.